The 27 T cell receptor beta chains in this list originate from one sample, sequenced in a study of OX40 agonist ivuxolimab in advanced cancers. Clones were sequenced by immunoSEQ multiplex PCR, and TCRdb holds only the in-frame ones, with some missing. The table has around 61,000 clones, around four fifths seen once; the top ten hold approximately 2.2%. The sample consisted of CD4+ or CD8+ T cells sorted from blood, taken in a trial of the OX40 agonist ivuxolimab. The receptor set was obtained from an adult with an advanced solid tumor such as melanoma, head and neck, liver or kidney cancer.

The CDR3 is CASSLGDGTGHYGYTF. In DNA form, the CDR3 reads TGTGCCAGCAGCTTAGGGGATGGGACAGGGCACTATGGCTACACCTTC. The chain employs TRBV7-9 and TRBJ1-2, with TRBD1 matching over 9 bases. Unmatched junction bases numbered 6, after V lost 1 base and J lost 3 bases. From germline, CDR1 is SEHNR and CDR2 FQNEAQ (reference sequence). The CDR3 has 16 amino acids.

CDR3 coding DNA: TGTGCCAGTAGTACGGCTCAGGGGTTCGGGGGTAATGAAAAACTGTTTTTT. Protein: CASSTAQGFGGNEKLFF. The chain uses TRBV19 and TRBJ1-4, with D possibly being TRBD1 (6 bases). Germline CDR1 is LNHDA and CDR2 is SQIVND (reference sequence). V was shortened by 4 bases and J by 4 bases, with 19 bases between the two germline ends. The CDR3 spans 17 residues.

This chain connects TRBV30 to TRBJ1-1; D is unclear. CDR1 is GTSNPN and CDR2 is SVGIG in the germline V gene (reference sequence). CDR3 length: 14 amino acids. Trimming shortened V by 2 bases and J by 5 bases, and 15 bases separated the two germline ends. The CDR3 sequence is CAWSRPAPGTEAFF. CDR3 sequence (DNA): TGTGCCTGGAGTCGTCCGGCCCCCGGGACTGAAGCTTTCTTT.

The gene calls are TRBV18 and TRBJ1-4, with 9 bases matching TRBD1. The junction had 4 bases not matched to a gene; V was cut back by 1 base and J by 4 bases. Germline V gene data show CDR1 as KGHSH and CDR2 as LQKENI. CDR3 length: 16 amino acids. CDR3 nucleotide sequence: TGTGCCAGCTCACCACGTCCGGGACAGGGTAATGAAAAACTGTTTTTT. It translates to CASSPRPGQGNEKLFF.

This chain links TRBV9 with TRBJ2-5, with 7 nucleotides matching TRBD2. The ends lost 3 bases at V and 2 bases at J; junction bases unmatched: 4. Looked up from germline, CDR1 is SGDLS and CDR2 is YYNGEE. The CDR3 is made up of 14 amino acids. CDR3 sequence reads: CASSGGLPQETQYF. CDR3 nucleotides: TGTGCCAGCAGCGGGGGACTACCTCAAGAGACCCAGTACTTC.

In nucleotides, the CDR3 is TGTGCCAGCAGCTTTAGTAGCAATCAGCCCCAGCATTTT. It specifies CASSFSSNQPQHF. This sequence joins TRBV7-2 and TRBJ1-5; D is undetermined. V dropped 3 bases and J dropped 0 bases, with 3 bases sitting between them. This CDR3 is 13 amino acids long. Looked up from germline, CDR1 is SGHTA and CDR2 is FQGNSA.

The genes are TRBV9 and TRBJ1-2; D gene ambiguous. V was shortened by 4 bases and J by 8 bases, with 9 bases between the two germline ends. Germline V CDR1 and CDR2: SGDLS, YYNGEE. CDR3 length: 11 residues. DNA of the CDR3: TGTGCCAGCAGCTGGACGGACGGCTACACCTTC. Protein: CASSWTDGYTF.

The rearrangement links TRBV5-1 to TRBJ2-2, with D perhaps TRBD1 (5 bases). Germline values: CDR1 SGHRS, CDR2 YFSETQ. Between the trimmed V and J ends, which lost 7 bases and 6 bases, there was a span of 16 bases. The CDR3 sequence is 14 residues long. CDR3 sequence reads: CASGQTTTAGELFF. In DNA, the CDR3 is TGCGCCAGCGGACAAACCACTACAGCCGGGGAGCTGTTTTTT.

The chain carries TRBV12-5 and TRBJ2-1, with TRBD2 matching over 9 bases. V lost 3 bases, J lost 6 bases, and 6 bases stayed unmatched. Per the germline V gene, CDR1 is LGHNT and CDR2 is FRNRAP. The CDR3 length is 15 residues. The CDR3 here is CASGFLPGLANEQFF. Here the CDR3 DNA reads TGTGCTAGTGGTTTCTTACCGGGACTAGCCAATGAGCAGTTCTTC.

This sequence joins TRBV19 and TRBJ1-2; D is unresolved. V dropped 3 bases and J dropped 3 bases, with 8 bases sitting between them. Germline values: CDR1 LNHDA, CDR2 SQIVND (reference sequence). The CDR3 contains 13 residues. The CDR3 protein is CASSISPDYGYTF. CDR3 DNA sequence: TGTGCCAGTAGTATTTCCCCCGACTATGGCTACACCTTC.

This clone was recorded once. The chain is built from TRBV7-8 and TRBJ1-1; TRBD1 might be the D (5 bases). V was trimmed by 0 bases and J by 0 bases, leaving 8 bases between them. The CDR3 totals 15 residues. Per germline, CDR1 SGHVS and CDR2 FQNEAQ. CDR3 protein: CASSLAGPLNTEAFF. In nucleotides, the CDR3 is TGTGCCAGCAGCTTAGCGGGGCCGTTGAACACTGAAGCTTTCTTT. The whole variable domain, remainder taken from reference TRBV7-8 and TRBJ1-1, is GAGVSQSPRYKVAKRGQDVALRCDPISGHVSLFWYQQALGQGPEFLTYFQNEAQLDKSGLPSDRFFAERPEGSVSTLKIQRTQQEDSAVYLCASSLAGPLNTEAFFGQGTRLTVV.

The gene calls are TRBV19 and TRBJ2-2; D uncertain. With 3 bases removed from V and 0 bases from J, the gap between germline ends came to 5 bases. The CDR3 has 14 residues. Per the germline V gene, CDR1 is LNHDA and CDR2 is SQIVND (reference sequence). CDR3 region: CASSISPNTGELFF. In nucleotides, the CDR3 is TGTGCCAGTAGTATCAGCCCGAACACCGGGGAGCTGTTTTTT.

The count of this clone is one. The J gene is TRBJ2-7, the V gene TRBV18; D uncertain. This CDR3 has 12 amino acids. CDR1 is KGHSH and CDR2 is LQKENI in the germline V gene. With 3 bases removed from V and 0 bases from J, the gap between germline ends came to 3 bases. CDR3 nucleotide sequence: TGTGCCAGCTCACCGGACTCCTACGAGCAGTACTTC. This translates into CASSPDSYEQYF.

The chain recombines TRBV6-1 with TRBJ1-2; D gene uncertain. The germline gives CDR1 MNHNS, CDR2 SASEGT. Trimming cost V 7 bases and J 5 bases, with 17 bases left between them. The length of the CDR3 is 14 residues. This CDR3 reads CASTDSIAFYGYTF. The CDR3 nucleotides are TGTGCCAGCACTGATAGCATCGCTTTTTATGGCTACACCTTC.

The chain employs TRBV10-3 and TRBJ2-1; perhaps D is TRBD1 or TRBD2 (7 bases each). Trimming stripped 10 bases from V and 6 bases from J, with 19 bases between. Germline V lookup: CDR1 ENHRY, CDR2 SYGVKD. The CDR3 length is 14 residues. In DNA, the CDR3 is TGTGCCAGCGTAAGACAGGGAGGGACCAATGAGCAGTTCTTC. This gives the protein CASVRQGGTNEQFF.

CDR3 in DNA: TGTGCCAGCAGTCGGCGAATGGGTTCGGGTTCACCCCTCCACTTT. Translation: CASSRRMGSGSPLHF. V and J are TRBV2 and TRBJ1-6; D gene ambiguous. Trimming removed 5 bases from V and 9 bases from J, with 17 bases in between. There are 15 residues in the CDR3. CDR1 SNHLY and CDR2 FYNNEI come from the germline V gene.

CDR3: CASSSPPSSGKETQYF. Written as DNA, the CDR3 is TGTGCCAGCAGCTCCCCCCCCTCTAGCGGCAAAGAGACCCAGTACTTC. The V gene is TRBV11-2, the J gene TRBJ2-5, with TRBD2 identical over 7 bases. Losses at the gene ends were 4 bases for V and 3 bases for J; bases not matched to a gene: 11. Germline CDR1 SGHAT, CDR2 FQNNGV. CDR3 size: 16 residues.

The chain combines TRBV9 with TRBJ2-3; 7 nucleotides align to TRBD1. This CDR3 is built from 16 residues. Germline CDR1 and CDR2: SGDLS and YYNGEE. The trim removed 2 bases at V and 2 bases at J, leaving 8 bases unmatched. This chain's CDR3 is CASSVTGTAHTDTQYF. CDR3 coding DNA: TGTGCCAGCAGCGTTACCGGGACAGCGCACACAGATACGCAGTATTTT. Filled out from reference TRBV9 and TRBJ2-3, the complete variable domain reads DSGVTQTPKHLITATGQRVTLRCSPRSGDLSVYWYQQSLDQGLQFLIQYYNGEERAKGNILERFSAQQFPDLHSELNLSSLELGDSALYFCASSVTGTAHTDTQYFGPGTRLTVL.

The chain combines TRBV13 with TRBJ2-2; 10 bases agree with TRBD2. The germline V gene has CDR1 PRHDT and CDR2 FYEKMQ (reference sequence). The CDR3 is 16 amino acids. J lost 2 bases, V lost 5 bases, and 5 bases had no gene match. The CDR3: CASSTSSGGNTGELFF. As DNA, the CDR3 is TGTGCCAGCAGCACATCTAGCGGGGGAAACACCGGGGAGCTGTTTTTT.

This clone was seen once. This chain uses TRBV11-2 with TRBJ2-3; D ambiguous. This CDR3 has 15 residues. Between the trimmed V and J ends, which lost 6 bases and 6 bases, there was a span of 19 bases. Germline CDR1 is SGHAT and CDR2 is FQNNGV. In nucleotides, the CDR3 is TGTGCCAGCAGTTCCCGGATCTACTACACTGATACGCAGTATTTT. It specifies CASSSRIYYTDTQYF.

The rearrangement joins TRBV2 to TRBJ2-7, with 9 bases matching TRBD1. CDR1 is SNHLY, CDR2 FYNNEI, per germline. CDR3 length: 16 amino acids. The V gene end was trimmed by 2 bases and the J gene end by 0 bases; junction bases not matched to a gene: 5. CDR3: CASSEMGQGISYEQYF. The CDR3 DNA reads TGTGCCAGCAGTGAAATGGGACAGGGAATCTCCTACGAGCAGTACTTC.

This chain links TRBV12-5 with TRBJ2-1; 10 bases line up with TRBD2. Trimming cost V 6 bases and J 1 base; bases outside gene matches: 9. Looked up from germline, CDR1 is LGHNT and CDR2 is FRNRAP. This CDR3 spans 17 amino acids. DNA for the CDR3: TGTGCTAGTGGATTAGGACTAGCGGAATCGTCCTACAATGAGCAGTTCTTC. Protein product: CASGLGLAESSYNEQFF.

V is TRBV19 and J is TRBJ2-2; possibly TRBD2 for D (6 bases). With 5 bases removed from V and 1 base from J, the gap between germline ends came to 8 bases. Germline V gene sequence: CDR1 LNHDA, CDR2 SQIVND (reference sequence). The CDR3 runs 14 residues. CDR3 protein: CASSLGLNTGELFF. CDR3 sequence (DNA): TGTGCCAGTAGTCTGGGACTGAACACCGGGGAGCTGTTTTTT.

This clone was found once. The chain uses TRBV9 and TRBJ2-7, with 8 bases aligning to TRBD2. The CDR3 is made up of 18 amino acids. With 0 bases clipped from V and 0 bases from J, the junction kept 11 bases outside the gene matches. From germline, CDR1 is SGDLS and CDR2 YYNGEE. CDR3 nucleotide sequence: TGTGCCAGCAGCGTAGGGCTAGCGGGCCCCGGGAGCTCCTACGAGCAGTACTTC. Translation: CASSVGLAGPGSSYEQYF.

The V and J genes are TRBV29-1 and TRBJ2-1, with 10 bases fitting TRBD2. CDR1 is SQVTM and CDR2 is ANQGSEA in the germline V gene. The CDR3 has 17 amino acids. J gave up 0 bases and V 2 bases, and 7 bases lay outside the gene matches. CDR3 in amino acids: CSVEFSGRFYSYNEQFF. Here the CDR3 DNA reads TGCAGCGTTGAATTTAGCGGGAGGTTTTACTCCTACAATGAGCAGTTCTTC.

This clone was detected only once. The gene calls are TRBV27 and TRBJ2-1; 7 nucleotides agree with TRBD2. The CDR3 spans 14 residues. The germline V gene encodes CDR1 MNHEY and CDR2 SMNVEV (reference sequence). The V and J ends lost 4 bases and 2 bases, in that order; junction bases with no gene match: 2. CDR3 bases: TGTGCCAGCAGTTCGGGGGGACCCTACAATGAGCAGTTCTTC. It translates to CASSSGGPYNEQFF.

The chain has TRBV10-2 and TRBJ2-2, with D possibly TRBD1 on 6 matching bases. CDR1 and CDR2 from the germline V gene are WSHSY and SAAADI. Trimming shortened V by 10 bases and J by 4 bases, and 19 bases separated the two germline ends. This CDR3 comprises 15 residues. CDR3 nucleotide sequence: TGCGCCACCGAAATCCGGGACACCCCCACCGGGGAGCTGTTTTTT. Its translation is CATEIRDTPTGELFF.